These 10 T cell receptor beta chains were sequenced from one sample in a study of CD8+ T cells in alopecia areata. Sequencing relied on a cDNA template that was reverse transcribed from extracted RNA. Clones were read by immunoSEQ multiplex PCR, and TCRdb kept only the in-frame ones, dropping some. The table includes about 120,000 clones, roughly 58% detected once. Treatment in this sample: oral pan-JAK inhibitor, 5-10 mg twice daily. Sequenced material: CD8+ T cells sorted from blood, taken at week 4, from a patient treated with tofacitinib. All receptors derive from a human donor with alopecia areata.

This clone was recorded once. The rearrangement uses TRBV29-1 and TRBJ1-1; D possibly corresponds to TRBD1 (6 bases). This CDR3 comprises 14 residues. Trimming cost V 8 bases and J 1 base, with 17 bases left between them. The germline V gene has CDR1 SQVTM and CDR2 ANQGSEA. The chain's CDR3 is CSPIGGTPNTEAFF. The CDR3 bases are TGCAGCCCAATAGGCGGGACACCGAACACTGAAGCTTTCTTT.

The rearrangement uses TRBV4-3 and TRBJ2-1; D ambiguous. V lost 0 bases to trimming and J lost 3 bases, with 6 bases between them. CDR1 is LGHNA, CDR2 YSLEER, per germline. The CDR3 has 14 residues. CDR3 residues: CASSQESVYNEQFF. CDR3 coding DNA: TGCGCCAGCAGCCAAGAATCGGTCTACAATGAGCAGTTCTTC.

The CDR3 is CASSPKTGWDTEAFF. In DNA, the CDR3 is TGTGCCAGTAGTCCCAAGACAGGTTGGGACACTGAAGCTTTCTTT. This chain joins TRBV19 and TRBJ1-1; D might be TRBD1 (6 bases). Germline lookup yields CDR1 LNHDA and CDR2 SQIVND (reference sequence). There are 15 residues in the CDR3. V was trimmed by 5 bases and J by 3 bases, leaving 16 bases between them.

This chain connects TRBV7-9 to TRBJ2-5; no reliable D call. The CDR3 sequence is 14 residues long. CDR1 SEHNR and CDR2 FQNEAQ come from the germline V gene (reference sequence). V shed 3 bases and J shed 2 bases, with 10 bases lying between them. The CDR3 loop reads CASSLRQLQETQYF. The CDR3 DNA reads TGTGCCAGCAGCTTGAGGCAGCTGCAAGAGACCCAGTACTTC.

The chain has TRBV30 and TRBJ1-1; D is uncertain. The CDR3 totals 13 residues. Deletions cut 4 bases from V and 0 bases from J, with 9 bases between. The germline CDR1 and CDR2 sequences are GTSNPN and SVGIG (reference sequence). In nucleotides, the CDR3 is TGTGCCTGGAATGTGGAGTTGAACACTGAAGCTTTCTTT. Protein product: CAWNVELNTEAFF.

This clone was seen more than once but under ten times. V gene TRBV30 combines with J gene TRBJ1-1; D is uncertain. Trimming took 2 bases from V and 1 from J, leaving 8 bases between them. The CDR3 loop spans 13 amino acids. The V gene's germline CDR1 is GTSNPN and CDR2 SVGIG (reference sequence). The CDR3 protein is CAWSLDGNTEAFF. The CDR3 coding sequence is TGTGCCTGGAGTCTGGACGGGAACACTGAAGCTTTCTTT.

The J gene is TRBJ2-5, the V gene TRBV4-1; TRBD2 aligns across 8 bases. Looked up from germline, CDR1 is MGHRA and CDR2 is YSYEKL. Unmatched junction bases numbered 4, after V lost 0 bases and J lost 1 base. This CDR3 region has 16 residues. The chain's CDR3 is CASSQDRGGLQETQYF. CDR3 coding DNA: TGCGCCAGCAGCCAAGATCGCGGGGGGCTCCAAGAGACCCAGTACTTC.

The J gene is TRBJ2-1, the V gene TRBV29-1, with 7 bases matching TRBD1. V gave up 7 bases and J gave up 5 bases; unmatched junction bases: 11. This CDR3 contains 14 residues. The V gene's germline CDR1 is SQVTM and CDR2 ANQGSEA. In DNA form, the CDR3 reads TGCAGCGGACCCCGACAGGGCGCGAACAATGAGCAGTTCTTC. The encoded protein is CSGPRQGANNEQFF.

This clone was counted between two and nine times. This chain uses TRBV11-2 with TRBJ2-7, with a weak D call TRBD1 (5 bases). The V gene lost 3 bases and the J gene lost 0 bases, with 12 bases spanning the gap. CDR1 is SGHAT and CDR2 is FQNNGV in the germline V gene. This CDR3 comprises 15 residues. CDR3 in DNA: TGTGCCAGCAGCTTTAGAACAGGCAACTCCTACGAGCAGTACTTC. It translates to CASSFRTGNSYEQYF.

For this clone: The sample contains more than one DNA sequence encoding this CDR3. The chain carries TRBV30 and TRBJ2-7, with TRBD1 identical over 11 bases. Germline trimming cut 5 bases from V and 3 bases from J; bases unmatched to any gene: 6. The CDR3 is made up of 14 amino acids. CDR1 is GTSNPN and CDR2 is SVGIG in the germline V gene (reference sequence). The CDR3 here is CAWDPGTGGYEQYF. The CDR3 DNA is TGTGCCTGGGACCCCGGGACAGGGGGCTACGAGCAGTACTTC.